This T cell receptor (beta chain) derives from a study of shared T cell receptors in the human thymus. This table comes from immunoSEQ multiplex PCR, and its TCRdb copy is limited to in-frame clones, with some not included. The table records 600,000 to 900,000 clones, approximately 83% of them present only once. Germline CDR1 is LGHNA and CDR2 is YSLEER. This CDR3 comprises 14 residues. V lost 3 bases to trimming and J lost 2 bases, with 10 bases between them. These same data were also listed under a study on human thymus T cells. That paper notes: Healthy Finnish infants undergoing corrective surgery for congenital heart defects provided the donor material. Thymus was obtained from resections taken during corrective heart surgery. Thymic and blood repertoires seemed to favor certain V and J genes. Related research described strongly overlapping thymic repertoires in unrelated people.

The chain couples TRBV4-3 to TRBJ1-2; maybe TRBD1 (6 bases). The sample was thymocytes. The sequence was collected from a girl less than two years old with a congenital heart defect. DNA of the CDR3: TGCGCCAGCAGCCACTTTCAGGGGAACTATGGCTACACCTTC. This encodes CASSHFQGNYGYTF.